This T cell receptor (beta chain) is from a study of cytomegalovirus exposure and HLA in healthy donors. Findings and limits, study-wide: Among immune exposure information, only CMV serostatus was available. An analysis done earlier found most TCR beta V segments productive about 90% or about 30% of the time. The study listed approximately 160 cytomegalovirus-associated TCR beta chains.

This CDR3 contains 10 residues. Germline CDR1 reads DFQATT; CDR2 reads SNEGSKA (reference sequence). Trimming left V 6 bases short and J 6 bases short, with 8 bases between. Turning to this clone: Its matching antigen is unknown.

60 Vbeta and 13 Jbeta primers were used in PCR. Clones were read by immunoSEQ multiplex PCR, and TCRdb kept only the in-frame ones, dropping some. Of about 140,000 clones detected, 80% appear once; the ten largest clones hold about 4.3%. The TCR sequence derives from a man in his forties in good health and CMV-seronegative. The sample comprised PBMCs. The rearrangement links TRBV20-1 to TRBJ1-2, with D uncertain. The CDR3 sequence: CSAGSDGYTF. CDR3 nucleotide sequence: TGCAGTGCCGGGTCGGATGGCTACACCTTC.